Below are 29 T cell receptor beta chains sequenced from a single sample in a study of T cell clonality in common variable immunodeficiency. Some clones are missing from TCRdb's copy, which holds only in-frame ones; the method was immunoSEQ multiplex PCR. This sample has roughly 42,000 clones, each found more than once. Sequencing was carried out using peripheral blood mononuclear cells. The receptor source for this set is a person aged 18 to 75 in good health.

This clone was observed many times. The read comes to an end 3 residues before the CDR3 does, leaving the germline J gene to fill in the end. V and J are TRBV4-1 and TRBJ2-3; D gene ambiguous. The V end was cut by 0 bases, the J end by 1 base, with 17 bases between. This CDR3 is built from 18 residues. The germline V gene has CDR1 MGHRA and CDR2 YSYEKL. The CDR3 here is CASSQEVVYYGGTDTQYF. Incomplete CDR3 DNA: TGCGCCAGCAGCCAAGAAGTTGTGTACTACGGCGGCACAGATACG.

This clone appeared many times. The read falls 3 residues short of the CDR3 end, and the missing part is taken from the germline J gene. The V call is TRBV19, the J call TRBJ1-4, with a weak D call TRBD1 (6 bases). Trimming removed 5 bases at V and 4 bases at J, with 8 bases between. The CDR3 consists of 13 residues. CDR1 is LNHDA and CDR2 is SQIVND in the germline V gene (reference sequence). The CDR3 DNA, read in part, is TGTGCCAGTAGTCAGGGGAGTAATGAAAAA. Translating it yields CASSQGSNEK. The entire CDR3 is CASSQGSNEKLFF. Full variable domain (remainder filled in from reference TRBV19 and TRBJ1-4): DGGITQSPKYLFRKEGQNVTLSCEQNLNHDAMYWYRQDPGQGLRLIYYSQIVNDFQKGDIAEGYSVSREKKESFPLTVTSAQKNPTAFYLCASSQGSNEKLFFGSGTQLSVL.

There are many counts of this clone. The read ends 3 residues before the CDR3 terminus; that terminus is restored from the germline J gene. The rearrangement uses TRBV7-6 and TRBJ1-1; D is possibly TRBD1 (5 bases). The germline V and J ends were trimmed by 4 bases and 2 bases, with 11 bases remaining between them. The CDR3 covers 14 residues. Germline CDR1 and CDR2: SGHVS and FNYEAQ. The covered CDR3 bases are TGTGCCAGCAGCTCTTTGACAGTAAACACTGAA. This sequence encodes CASSSLTVNTE. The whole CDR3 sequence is CASSSLTVNTEAFF.

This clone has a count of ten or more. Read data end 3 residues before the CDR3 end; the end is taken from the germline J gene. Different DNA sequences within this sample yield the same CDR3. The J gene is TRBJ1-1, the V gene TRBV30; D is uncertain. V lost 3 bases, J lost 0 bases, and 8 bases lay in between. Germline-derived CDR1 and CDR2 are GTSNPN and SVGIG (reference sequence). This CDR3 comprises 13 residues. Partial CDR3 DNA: TGTGCCTGGAGAAGACAAATGAACACTGAA. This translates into CAWRRQMNTE. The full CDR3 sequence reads CAWRRQMNTEAFF.

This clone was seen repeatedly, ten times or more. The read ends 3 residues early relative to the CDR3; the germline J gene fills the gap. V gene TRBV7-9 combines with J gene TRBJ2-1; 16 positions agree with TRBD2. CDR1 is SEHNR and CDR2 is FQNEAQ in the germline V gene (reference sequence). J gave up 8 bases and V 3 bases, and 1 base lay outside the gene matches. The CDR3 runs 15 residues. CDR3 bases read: TGTGCCAGCAGCTTGGGACTAGCGGGGGGGGATGAG. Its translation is CASSLGLAGGDE. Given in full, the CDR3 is CASSLGLAGGDEQFF.

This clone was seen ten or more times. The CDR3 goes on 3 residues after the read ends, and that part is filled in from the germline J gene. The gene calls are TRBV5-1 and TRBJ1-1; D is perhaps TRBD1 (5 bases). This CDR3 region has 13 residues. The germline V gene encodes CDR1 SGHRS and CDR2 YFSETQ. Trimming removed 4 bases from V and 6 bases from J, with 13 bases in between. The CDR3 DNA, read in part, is TGCGCCAGCAGCCTCCAAGGGGTCGCTGAA. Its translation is CASSLQGVAE. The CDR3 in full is CASSLQGVAEAFF.

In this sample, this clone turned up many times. Partial CDR3 DNA: TGTGCCAGCAGTGAAGCGGGGCGACTCCCTAGAAATTCACCC. Translation: CASSEAGRLPRNSP. The full-length CDR3 reads as CASSEAGRLPRNSPLHF. The V gene is TRBV6-1, the J gene TRBJ1-6, with D possibly TRBD1 on 5 matching bases. The observed sequence ends 3 residues before the CDR3 terminus, with the missing tail filled in from the germline J gene. The germline V and J ends were trimmed by 0 bases and 7 bases, with 16 bases remaining between them. Germline CDR1 is MNHNS and CDR2 is SASEGT. This CDR3 contains 17 residues.

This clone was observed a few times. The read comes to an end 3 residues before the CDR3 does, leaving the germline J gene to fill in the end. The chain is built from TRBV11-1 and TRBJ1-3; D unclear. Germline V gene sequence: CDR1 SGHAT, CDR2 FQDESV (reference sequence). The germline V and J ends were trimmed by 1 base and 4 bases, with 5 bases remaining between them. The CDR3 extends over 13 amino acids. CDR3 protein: CASSLGAGNTIYF. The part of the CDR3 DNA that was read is TGTGCCAGCAGCTTAGGAGCGGGAAACACC.

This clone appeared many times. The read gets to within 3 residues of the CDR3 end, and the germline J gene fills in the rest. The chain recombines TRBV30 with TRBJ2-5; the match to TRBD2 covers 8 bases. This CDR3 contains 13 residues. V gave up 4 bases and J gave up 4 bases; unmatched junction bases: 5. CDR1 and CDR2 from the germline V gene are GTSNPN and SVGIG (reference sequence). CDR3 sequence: CAWTLGGVETQYF. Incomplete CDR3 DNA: TGTGCCTGGACCCTCGGGGGGGTAGAGACC.

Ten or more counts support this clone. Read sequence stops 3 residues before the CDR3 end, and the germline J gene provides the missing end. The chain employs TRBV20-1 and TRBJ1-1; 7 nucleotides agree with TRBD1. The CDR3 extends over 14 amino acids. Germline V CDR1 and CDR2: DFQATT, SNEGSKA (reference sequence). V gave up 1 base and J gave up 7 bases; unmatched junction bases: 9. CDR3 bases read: TGCAGTGCTAGAGCTCCGACAGGGTATGGTGAA. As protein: CSARAPTGYGE. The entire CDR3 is CSARAPTGYGEAFF.

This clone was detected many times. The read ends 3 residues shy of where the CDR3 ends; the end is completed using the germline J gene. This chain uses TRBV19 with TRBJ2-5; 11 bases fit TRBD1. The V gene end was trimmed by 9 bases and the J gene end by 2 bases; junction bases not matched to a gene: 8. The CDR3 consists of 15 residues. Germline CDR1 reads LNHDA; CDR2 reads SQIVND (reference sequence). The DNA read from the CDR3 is TGTGCCAGCACCTTTGGGACAGGGGGTCAAGAGACC. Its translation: CASTFGTGGQET. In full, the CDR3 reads CASTFGTGGQETQYF.

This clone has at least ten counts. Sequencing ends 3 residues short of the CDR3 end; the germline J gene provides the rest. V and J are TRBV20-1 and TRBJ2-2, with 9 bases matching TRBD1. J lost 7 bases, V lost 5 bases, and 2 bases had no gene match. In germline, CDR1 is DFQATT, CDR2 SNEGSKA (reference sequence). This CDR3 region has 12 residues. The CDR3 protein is CSAEGQGGELFF. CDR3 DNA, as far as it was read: TGCAGTGCTGAGGGACAGGGCGGGGAG.

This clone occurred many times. The CDR3: CASSPPGFPNTEAFF. CDR3 bases read: TGTGCCAGCAGCCCCCCAGGCTTCCCGAACACTGAA. The chain uses TRBV5-6 and TRBJ1-1; D gene ambiguous. The DNA ends 3 residues before the CDR3 does, and the rest of the CDR3 is filled in from the germline J gene. Trimming cost V 4 bases and J 1 base, with 14 bases left between them. Germline CDR1 reads SGHDT; CDR2 reads YYEEEE. The CDR3 consists of 15 residues.

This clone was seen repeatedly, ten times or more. CDR3 DNA (partial): TGTGCCAGCAGCTCCGGTCCTTCGACG. This sequence encodes CASSSGPST. The full CDR3 protein reads CASSSGPSTQYF. This chain links TRBV7-9 with TRBJ2-3; no clear D. The read falls 3 residues short of the CDR3 end, and the missing part is taken from the germline J gene. The CDR3 runs 12 residues. CDR1 and CDR2 (germline): SEHNR, FQNEAQ (reference sequence).

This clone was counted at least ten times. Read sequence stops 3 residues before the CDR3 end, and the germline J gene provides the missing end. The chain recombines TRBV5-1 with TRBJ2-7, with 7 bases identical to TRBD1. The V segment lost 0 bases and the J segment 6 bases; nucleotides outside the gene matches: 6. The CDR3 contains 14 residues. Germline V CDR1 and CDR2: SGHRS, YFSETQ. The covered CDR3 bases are TGCGCCAGCAGCTTGGATGGGACAGCGATCGAG. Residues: CASSLDGTAIE. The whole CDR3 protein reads CASSLDGTAIEQYF.

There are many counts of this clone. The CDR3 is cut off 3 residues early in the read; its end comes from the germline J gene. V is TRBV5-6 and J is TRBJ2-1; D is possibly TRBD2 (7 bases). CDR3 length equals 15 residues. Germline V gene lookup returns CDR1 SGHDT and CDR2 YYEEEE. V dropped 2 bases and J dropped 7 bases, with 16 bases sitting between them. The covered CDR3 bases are TGTGCCAGCAGCTTAACAAGGGGGGGTGGAAATGAG. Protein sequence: CASSLTRGGGNE. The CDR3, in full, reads CASSLTRGGGNEQFF.

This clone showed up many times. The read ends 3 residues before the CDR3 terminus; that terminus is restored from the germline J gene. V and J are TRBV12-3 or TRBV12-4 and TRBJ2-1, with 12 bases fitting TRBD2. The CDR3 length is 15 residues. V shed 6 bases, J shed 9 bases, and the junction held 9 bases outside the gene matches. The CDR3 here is CASRGLAGPPSEQFF. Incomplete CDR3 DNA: TGTGCCAGCAGAGGACTAGCGGGACCCCCTTCTGAG.

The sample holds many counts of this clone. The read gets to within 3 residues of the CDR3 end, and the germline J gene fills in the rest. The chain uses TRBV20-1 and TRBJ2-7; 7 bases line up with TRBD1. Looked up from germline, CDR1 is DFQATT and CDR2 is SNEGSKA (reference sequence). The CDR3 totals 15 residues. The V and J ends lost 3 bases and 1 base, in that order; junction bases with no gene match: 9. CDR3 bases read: TGCAGTGCTAGTGCCCGGGACAGTCAATCCTACGAG. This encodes CSASARDSQSYE. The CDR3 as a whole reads CSASARDSQSYEQYF.

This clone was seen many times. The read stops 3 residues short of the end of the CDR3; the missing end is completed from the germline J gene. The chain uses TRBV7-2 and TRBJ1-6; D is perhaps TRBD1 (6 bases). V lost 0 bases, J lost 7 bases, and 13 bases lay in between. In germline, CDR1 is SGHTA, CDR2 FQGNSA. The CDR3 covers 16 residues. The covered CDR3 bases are TGTGCCAGCAGCTTAGCCACGACAGGAGCAAATTCACCC. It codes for CASSLATTGANSP. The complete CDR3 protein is CASSLATTGANSPLHF.

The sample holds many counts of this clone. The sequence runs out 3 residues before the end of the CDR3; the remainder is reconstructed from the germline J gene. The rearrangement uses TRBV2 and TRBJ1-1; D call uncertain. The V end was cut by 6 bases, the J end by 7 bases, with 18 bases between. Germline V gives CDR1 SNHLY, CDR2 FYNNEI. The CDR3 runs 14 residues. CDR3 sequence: CASSAEPDLSEAFF. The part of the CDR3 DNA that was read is TGTGCCAGCAGCGCGGAGCCCGATTTAAGTGAA. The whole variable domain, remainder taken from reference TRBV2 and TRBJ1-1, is EPEVTQTPSHQVTQMGQEVILRCVPISNHLYFYWYRQILGQKVEFLVSFYNNEISEKSEIFDDQFSVERPDGSNFTLKIRSTKLEDSAMYFCASSAEPDLSEAFFGQGTRLTVV.

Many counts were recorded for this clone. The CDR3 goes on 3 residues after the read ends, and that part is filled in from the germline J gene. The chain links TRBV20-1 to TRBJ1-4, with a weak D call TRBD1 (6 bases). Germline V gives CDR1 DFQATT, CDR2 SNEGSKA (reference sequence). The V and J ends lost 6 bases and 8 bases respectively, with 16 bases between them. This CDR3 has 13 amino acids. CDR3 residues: CSADQGRDEKLFF. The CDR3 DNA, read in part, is TGCAGTGCGGATCAGGGGAGGGACGAAAAA.

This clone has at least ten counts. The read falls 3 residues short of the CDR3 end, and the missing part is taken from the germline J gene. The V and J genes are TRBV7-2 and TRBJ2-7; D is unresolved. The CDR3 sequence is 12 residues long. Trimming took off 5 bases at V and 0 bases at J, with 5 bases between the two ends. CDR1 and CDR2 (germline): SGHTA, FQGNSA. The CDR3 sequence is CASSPFSYEQYF. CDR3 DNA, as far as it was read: TGTGCCAGCAGCCCTTTCTCCTACGAG.

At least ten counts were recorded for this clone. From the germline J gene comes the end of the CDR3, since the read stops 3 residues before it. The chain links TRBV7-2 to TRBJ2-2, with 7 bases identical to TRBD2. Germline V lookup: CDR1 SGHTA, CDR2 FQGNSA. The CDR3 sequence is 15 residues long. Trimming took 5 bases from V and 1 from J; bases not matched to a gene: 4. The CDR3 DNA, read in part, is TGTGCCAGCAGCCGCGGGGGATTGAACACCGGGGAG. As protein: CASSRGGLNTGE. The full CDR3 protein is CASSRGGLNTGELFF.

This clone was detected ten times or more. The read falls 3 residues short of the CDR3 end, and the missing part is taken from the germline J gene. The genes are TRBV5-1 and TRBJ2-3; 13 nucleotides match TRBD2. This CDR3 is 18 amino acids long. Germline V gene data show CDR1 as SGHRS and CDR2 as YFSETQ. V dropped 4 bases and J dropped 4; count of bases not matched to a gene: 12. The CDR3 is CASSPAGLAGVSADTQYF. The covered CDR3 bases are TGCGCCAGCAGCCCGGCTGGACTAGCGGGAGTATCGGCAGATACG.

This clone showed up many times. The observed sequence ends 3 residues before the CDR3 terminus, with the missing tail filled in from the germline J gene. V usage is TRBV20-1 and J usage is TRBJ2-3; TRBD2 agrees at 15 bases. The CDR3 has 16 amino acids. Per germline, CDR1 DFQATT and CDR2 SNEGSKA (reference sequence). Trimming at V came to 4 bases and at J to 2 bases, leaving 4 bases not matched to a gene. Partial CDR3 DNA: TGCAGTGCTACCCGGACTAGCGGGGGGGCCACAGATACG. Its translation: CSATRTSGGATDT. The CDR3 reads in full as CSATRTSGGATDTQYF.

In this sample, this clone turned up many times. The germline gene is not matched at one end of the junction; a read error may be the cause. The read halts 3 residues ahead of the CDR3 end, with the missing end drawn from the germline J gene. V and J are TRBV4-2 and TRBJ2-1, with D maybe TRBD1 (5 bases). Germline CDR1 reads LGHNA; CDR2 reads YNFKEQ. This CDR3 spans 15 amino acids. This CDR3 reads CASSQEAAGYNEQFF. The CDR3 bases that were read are TGCGCCAGCAGCCAAGAGGCAGCAGGGTACAATGAG.

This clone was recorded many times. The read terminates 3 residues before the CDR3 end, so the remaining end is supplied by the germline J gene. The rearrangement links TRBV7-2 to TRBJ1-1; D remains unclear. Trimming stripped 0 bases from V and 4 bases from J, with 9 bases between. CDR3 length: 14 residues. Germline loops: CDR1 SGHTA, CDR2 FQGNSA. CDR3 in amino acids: CASSLAGLTTEAFF. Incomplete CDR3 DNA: TGTGCCAGCAGCTTAGCAGGGCTTACCACTGAA.

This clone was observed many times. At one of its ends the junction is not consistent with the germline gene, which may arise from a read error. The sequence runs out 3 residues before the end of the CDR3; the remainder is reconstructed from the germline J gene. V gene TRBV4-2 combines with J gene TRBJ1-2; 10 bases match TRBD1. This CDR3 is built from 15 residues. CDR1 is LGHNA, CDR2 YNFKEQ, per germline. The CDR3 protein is CASSRGQGRYYGYTF. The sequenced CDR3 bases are TGCGCCAGCAGCAGGGGACAGGGGAGATACTATGGC.

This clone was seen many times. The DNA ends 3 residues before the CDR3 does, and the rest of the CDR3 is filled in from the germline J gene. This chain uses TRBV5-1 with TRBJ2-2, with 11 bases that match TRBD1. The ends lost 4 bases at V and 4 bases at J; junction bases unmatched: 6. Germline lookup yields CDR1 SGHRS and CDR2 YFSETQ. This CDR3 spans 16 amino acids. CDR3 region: CASSELGTGGTGELFF. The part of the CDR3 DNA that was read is TGCGCCAGCAGCGAGCTCGGGACAGGGGGCACCGGGGAG.